Below are 20 T cell receptor beta chains sequenced from a single sample in a study of cytomegalovirus exposure and HLA in healthy donors. 60 Vbeta and 13 Jbeta primers were used in PCR. Clones were sequenced by immunoSEQ multiplex PCR, and TCRdb holds only the in-frame ones, with some missing. The sample holds approximately 140,000 clones, just under 85% seen once. Sequencing was carried out using PBMCs. The origin of the receptors is a boy aged 2 to 10 in good health and CMV-seronegative.

For this clone: Different DNA sequences within this sample yield the same CDR3. The chain uses TRBV7-9 and TRBJ1-1, with D perhaps matching TRBD1 (5 bases). V was clipped by 5 bases and J by 4 bases, with 11 bases between them. Germline CDR1 is SEHNR and CDR2 is FQNEAQ (reference sequence). The CDR3 has 13 amino acids. In nucleotides, the CDR3 is TGTGCCAGCAGCCCCCCCGGGGGCACTGAAGCTTTCTTT. This sequence encodes CASSPPGGTEAFF.

This chain links TRBV9 with TRBJ2-3; D gene uncertain. The V gene lost 4 bases and the J gene lost 2 bases, with 14 bases spanning the gap. CDR3 size: 15 residues. CDR1 is SGDLS, CDR2 YYNGEE, per germline. The CDR3 spells CASSLTTIVTDTQYF. As DNA, the CDR3 is TGTGCCAGCAGCCTTACTACCATCGTCACAGATACGCAGTATTTT.

This clone was seen more than once but under ten times. The V call is TRBV6-4, the J call TRBJ2-3; TRBD1 aligns across 8 bases. Germline values: CDR1 MRHNA, CDR2 SNTAGT. There are 14 residues in the CDR3. V lost 5 bases, J lost 6 bases, and 7 bases stayed unmatched. The CDR3 DNA is TGTGCCAGCAGTACGGGACAGGAGGCGGATACGCAGTATTTT. Amino acids: CASSTGQEADTQYF.

The chain is built from TRBV6-1 and TRBJ1-1; D might be TRBD1 (5 bases). Trimming left V 6 bases short and J 5 bases short, with 16 bases between. The CDR3 extends over 14 amino acids. Germline CDR1 reads MNHNS; CDR2 reads SASEGT. CDR3 residues: CASRTQGYGTEAFF. Written as DNA, the CDR3 is TGTGCCAGCAGAACTCAGGGATATGGGACTGAAGCTTTCTTT.

The chain joins TRBV6-1 to TRBJ1-4; 8 bases align to TRBD1. Germline values: CDR1 MNHNS, CDR2 SASEGT. With V trimmed by 0 bases and J by 7 bases, 4 bases remained unmatched. This CDR3 has 15 residues. The CDR3 coding sequence is TGTGCCAGCAGTGAAGCCGACAGGGGCAGTGAAAAACTGTTTTTT. Residues: CASSEADRGSEKLFF.

The chain has TRBV7-9 and TRBJ2-2; 8 nucleotides line up with TRBD2. CDR1 SEHNR and CDR2 FQNEAQ come from the germline V gene (reference sequence). V lost 3 bases, J lost 7 bases, and 10 bases stayed unmatched. This CDR3 has 16 amino acids. This CDR3 is CASSFSSGGVGGELFF. Written as DNA, the CDR3 is TGTGCCAGCAGCTTTTCCAGCGGGGGAGTTGGCGGGGAGCTGTTTTTT.

The genes are TRBV5-8 and TRBJ1-5; D may be TRBD1 (5 bases). Germline CDR1 and CDR2: SGHTS and YDEGEE. The CDR3 totals 17 residues. Trimming removed 0 bases from V and 0 bases from J, with 13 bases in between. CDR3 in amino acids: CASSLAAGGNSNQPQHF. The CDR3 DNA reads as TGTGCCAGCAGCTTGGCTGCGGGGGGAAATAGCAATCAGCCCCAGCATTTT.

The CDR3 protein is CASSFMLEGVSGANVLTF. DNA of the CDR3: TGCGCCAGCAGCTTTATGTTGGAGGGCGTCTCTGGGGCCAACGTCCTGACTTTC. The V call is TRBV5-1, the J call TRBJ2-6, with a weak D call TRBD2 (6 bases). CDR3 length: 18 residues. CDR1 is SGHRS, CDR2 YFSETQ, per germline. V lost 2 bases and J lost 0, with 15 bases in between. The full variable domain, completed using reference TRBV5-1 and TRBJ2-6, is KAGVTQTPRYLIKTRGQQVTLSCSPISGHRSVSWYQQTPGQGLQFLFEYFSETQRNKGNFPGRFSGRQFSNSRSEMNVSTLELGDSALYLCASSFMLEGVSGANVLTFGAGSRLTVL.

The chain recombines TRBV4-3 with TRBJ1-1; TRBD1 is a possible D gene (5 bases). With 1 base removed from V and 7 bases from J, the gap between germline ends came to 22 bases. Germline lookup yields CDR1 LGHNA and CDR2 YSLEER. The length of the CDR3 is 17 residues. The CDR3 reads CASSQVGGRGTTCEAFF. CDR3 DNA sequence: TGCGCCAGCAGCCAAGTGGGGGGGAGGGGTACAACTTGTGAAGCTTTCTTT.

The V and J genes are TRBV25-1 and TRBJ2-2, with TRBD2 as a possible D gene (5 bases). V lost 4 bases, J lost 11 bases, and 17 bases lay in between. The length of the CDR3 is 14 residues. From germline, CDR1 is MGHDK and CDR2 SYGVNS. CDR3 sequence: CASSAPGESTELFF. For the CDR3, the DNA is TGTGCCAGCAGTGCCCCTGGGGAGTCCACCGAGCTGTTTTTT.

This clone turned up a few times. The chain combines TRBV21-1 with TRBJ1-2. TRBV21-1 is labeled a pseudogene. The CDR3 covers 13 residues. CDR3: CATAGPRNYGYTF. In DNA form, the CDR3 reads TGTGCCACCGCGGGACCGCGGAACTATGGCTACACCTTC.

The chain combines TRBV6-1 with TRBJ1-5; TRBD1 might be the D (6 bases). Germline CDR1 and CDR2: MNHNS and SASEGT. Trimming pared 7 bases from V and 4 bases from J, leaving 11 bases between. The CDR3 totals 13 residues. CDR3: CASIEGGNQPQHF. DNA for the CDR3: TGTGCCAGCATTGAGGGGGGGAATCAGCCCCAGCATTTT.

The gene calls are TRBV6-1 and TRBJ1-2; 8 bases are a match to TRBD1. V trimming: 5 bases; J trimming: 4 bases; junction bases outside the gene matches: 6. Germline V gene data show CDR1 as MNHNS and CDR2 as SASEGT. The CDR3 has 14 residues. The CDR3: CASSPTGTGYGYTF. In DNA, the CDR3 is TGTGCCAGCAGTCCCACCGGGACAGGCTATGGCTACACCTTC.

V is TRBV19 and J is TRBJ2-2, with D perhaps matching TRBD2 (5 bases). The CDR3 consists of 13 residues. V gave up 6 bases and J gave up 5 bases, with 10 bases separating them. CDR1 and CDR2 from the germline V gene are LNHDA and SQIVND (reference sequence). CDR3 in DNA: TGTGCCAGTAGCTCATCGGGAACCGGGGAGCTGTTTTTT. This gives the protein CASSSSGTGELFF. Drawing the rest from reference TRBV19 and TRBJ2-2, the complete variable domain is DGGITQSPKYLFRKEGQNVTLSCEQNLNHDAMYWYRQDPGQGLRLIYYSQIVNDFQKGDIAEGYSVSREKKESFPLTVTSAQKNPTAFYLCASSSSGTGELFFGEGSRLTVL.

The gene calls are TRBV30 and TRBJ2-3; D is perhaps TRBD2 (5 bases). Trimming cost V 3 bases and J 2 bases, with 21 bases left between them. In germline, CDR1 is GTSNPN, CDR2 SVGIG (reference sequence). The CDR3 is 17 residues long. CDR3 sequence reads: CAWSQLTRADYTDTQYF. CDR3 DNA: TGTGCCTGGAGCCAGTTAACGAGGGCAGACTACACAGATACGCAGTATTTT.

The CDR3 loop reads CASSLSGLLGNYGYTF. The CDR3, as DNA: TGTGCCAGCAGTTTATCAGGTCTCCTCGGGAACTATGGCTACACCTTC. The chain couples TRBV27 to TRBJ1-2; D not resolved. The CDR3 sequence is 16 residues long. Germline V gives CDR1 MNHEY, CDR2 SMNVEV (reference sequence). Trimming took off 0 bases at V and 2 bases at J, with 13 bases between the two ends.

This clone was picked up a small number of times. The rearrangement uses TRBV30 and TRBJ1-2; D is unclear. CDR3 length: 15 residues. Looked up from germline, CDR1 is GTSNPN and CDR2 is SVGIG (reference sequence). Trimming stripped 5 bases from V and 4 bases from J, with 20 bases between. CDR3 sequence reads: CAWLIRSPPGYGYTF. As DNA, the CDR3 is TGTGCCTGGTTAATAAGGAGTCCGCCGGGCTATGGCTACACCTTC.

The gene calls are TRBV30 and TRBJ2-1, with D possibly being TRBD2 (6 bases). The CDR3 length is 18 residues. The ends were cut back, 3 bases at V and 2 bases at J, with 23 bases in the middle. The germline V gene has CDR1 GTSNPN and CDR2 SVGIG (reference sequence). The CDR3 spells CAWRRNTGGTPTYNEQFF. Here the CDR3 DNA reads TGTGCCTGGAGACGAAACACTGGGGGGACCCCCACCTACAATGAGCAGTTCTTC.

This clone was picked up a small number of times. The V and J genes are TRBV27 and TRBJ2-7; 10 positions agree with TRBD1. Germline trimming cut 3 bases from V and 3 bases from J; bases unmatched to any gene: 2. CDR1 is MNHEY and CDR2 is SMNVEV in the germline V gene (reference sequence). This CDR3 is 14 amino acids long. This CDR3 reads CASSFRTGGYEQYF. The CDR3 coding sequence is TGTGCCAGCAGTTTCAGGACAGGGGGCTACGAGCAGTACTTC.

The V and J genes are TRBV7-2 and TRBJ1-5; D not resolved. Per the germline V gene, CDR1 is SGHTA and CDR2 is FQGNSA. V lost 2 bases and J lost 4, with 9 bases in between. CDR3 length equals 14 residues. CDR3 sequence (DNA): TGTGCCAGCAGCTTAATGCGGGGTAATCAGCCCCAGCATTTT. This codes for CASSLMRGNQPQHF.